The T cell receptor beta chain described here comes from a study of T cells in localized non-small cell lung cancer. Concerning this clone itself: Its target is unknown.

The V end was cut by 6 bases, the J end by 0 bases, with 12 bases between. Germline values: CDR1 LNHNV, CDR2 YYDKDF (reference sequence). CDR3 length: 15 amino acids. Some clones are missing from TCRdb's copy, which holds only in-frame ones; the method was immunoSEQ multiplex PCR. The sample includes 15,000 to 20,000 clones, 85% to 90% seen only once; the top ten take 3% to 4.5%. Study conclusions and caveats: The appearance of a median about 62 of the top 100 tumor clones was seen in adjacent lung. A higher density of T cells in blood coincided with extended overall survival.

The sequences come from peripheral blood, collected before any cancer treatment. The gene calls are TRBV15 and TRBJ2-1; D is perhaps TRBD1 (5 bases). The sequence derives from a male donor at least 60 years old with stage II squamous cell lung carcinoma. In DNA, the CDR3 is TGTGCCACCAGTATGGACACCTACTCCTACAATGAGCAGTTCTTC. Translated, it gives CATSMDTYSYNEQFF.